This T cell receptor beta chain came from a study of blood T cell repertoires in COVID-19. Germline V lookup: CDR1 MNHEY, CDR2 SVGAGI. The trim removed 7 bases at V and 7 bases at J, leaving 7 bases unmatched. This CDR3 has 13 amino acids. Authors' methods: Estimation of nucleated cell counts relied on the amplification of reference gene primers. TCRdb's table, derived via immunoSEQ multiplex PCR, lists solely in-frame clones and lacks some. V and J calls and clone size are those listed in that table; D and trimming were worked out from the DNA. The sample lists around 430,000 clones; around nine tenths were seen once. Cohorts were assigned according to the clinical history that participants reported. This clone was seen once.

The material sequenced was PBMCs or T cells enriched from blood (not recorded which). This sequence originates from a woman in her forties or fifties who had recovered from COVID-19. This chain joins TRBV6-5 and TRBJ1-2; 9 nucleotides align to TRBD1. CDR3 region: CASKGYRGLGYTF. The CDR3 bases are TGTGCCAGCAAGGGGTACAGGGGGCTTGGCTACACCTTC.